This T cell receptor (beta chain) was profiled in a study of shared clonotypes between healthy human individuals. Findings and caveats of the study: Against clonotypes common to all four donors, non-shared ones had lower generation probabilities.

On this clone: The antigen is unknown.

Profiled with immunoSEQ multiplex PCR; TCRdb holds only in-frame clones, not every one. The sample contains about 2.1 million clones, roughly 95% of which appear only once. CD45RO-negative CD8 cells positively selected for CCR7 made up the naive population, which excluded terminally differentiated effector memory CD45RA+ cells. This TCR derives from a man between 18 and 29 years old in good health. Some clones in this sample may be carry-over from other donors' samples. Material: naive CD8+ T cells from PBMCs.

In DNA form, the CDR3 reads TGTGCCAGCAGCCTCTCTCTGACAGGTAGCAATCAGCCCCAGCATTTT. Translated: CASSLSLTGSNQPQHF. This sequence joins TRBV5-5 and TRBJ1-5, with D possibly matching TRBD1 (6 bases). CDR1 SGHKS and CDR2 YYEKEE come from the germline V gene (reference sequence). This CDR3 comprises 16 residues. Trimming took 4 bases from V and 0 from J, leaving 14 bases between them.